The 9 T cell receptor beta chains listed next were all sequenced from one sample in a study of PD-L1 blockade in urothelial cancer. Data came from immunoSEQ multiplex PCR; TCRdb stores just in-frame clones and leaves some out. In the table there are about 130,000 clones, about four fifths of which are singletons. This sample's time point: pretreatment peripheral blood. The sequencing used PBMCs, collected around atezolizumab (anti-PD-L1) treatment. The source is a man aged 45-60 years with urothelial cancer.

This chain links TRBV6-4 with TRBJ2-1; possibly TRBD1 for D (6 bases). Trimming shortened V by 6 bases and J by 0 bases, and 15 bases separated the two germline ends. The germline CDR1 and CDR2 sequences are MRHNA and SNTAGT. This CDR3 region has 16 residues. This CDR3 is CASSRNGQSSYNEQFF. The CDR3 bases are TGTGCCAGCAGCCGGAATGGACAGAGCTCCTACAATGAGCAGTTCTTC.

The chain combines TRBV19 with TRBJ2-2, with D perhaps TRBD2 (6 bases). V shed 3 bases and J shed 7 bases, with 9 bases lying between them. The CDR3 spans 13 residues. The germline V gene encodes CDR1 LNHDA and CDR2 SQIVND (reference sequence). The CDR3 region is CASSIGGIGELFF. CDR3 DNA: TGTGCCAGTAGTATTGGGGGGATCGGGGAGCTGTTTTTT.

J is TRBJ2-3 and V is TRBV19; unclear D gene. The CDR3 runs to 14 residues. Germline loops: CDR1 LNHDA, CDR2 SQIVND (reference sequence). With 2 bases removed from V and 0 bases from J, the gap between germline ends came to 6 bases. The CDR3 spells CASSIPGSTDTQYF. In nucleotides, the CDR3 is TGTGCCAGTAGTATACCCGGGAGCACAGATACGCAGTATTTT.

This chain joins TRBV28 and TRBJ2-7; a weak D match, TRBD1 (6 bases). V lost 6 bases, J lost 0 bases, and 15 bases lay in between. There are 15 residues in the CDR3. Germline V lookup: CDR1 MDHEN, CDR2 SYDVKM. The CDR3 DNA follows: TGTGCCAGCAGGACGTCGGGACACGACTCCTACGAGCAGTACTTC. Its translation: CASRTSGHDSYEQYF.

The rearrangement links TRBV6-5 to TRBJ1-3; no reliable D call. Germline values: CDR1 MNHEY, CDR2 SVGAGI. The CDR3 extends over 13 amino acids. V lost 6 bases and J lost 0, with 6 bases in between. CDR3 nucleotide sequence: TGTGCCAGCAGGGAGAGCTCTGGAAACACCATATATTTT. Translation: CASRESSGNTIYF.

The chain couples TRBV9 to TRBJ2-5; 11 bases agree with TRBD1. The ends lost 3 bases at V and 5 bases at J; junction bases unmatched: 9. The CDR3 consists of 16 residues. The germline CDR1 and CDR2 sequences are SGDLS and YYNGEE. CDR3 DNA sequence: TGTGCCAGCAGCGCCTCGGGACAGGGGGGGAGGGAGACCCAGTACTTC. Translated: CASSASGQGGRETQYF.

This chain links TRBV7-9 with TRBJ1-3; D is undetermined. CDR1 and CDR2 from the germline V gene are SEHNR and FQNEAQ (reference sequence). V was shortened by 1 base and J by 0 bases, with 4 bases between the two germline ends. This CDR3 has 14 residues. The CDR3 nucleotides read TGTGCCAGCAGCTTAGAGCACTCTGGAAACACCATATATTTT. Translating gives CASSLEHSGNTIYF. Variable domain in full (rest from reference TRBV7-9 and TRBJ1-3): DTGVSQNPRHKITKRGQNVTFRCDPISEHNRLYWYRQTLGQGPEFLTYFQNEAQLEKSRLLSDRFSAERPKGSFSTLEIQRTEQGDSAMYLCASSLEHSGNTIYFGEGSWLTVV.

This clone turned up a few times. This chain connects TRBV28 to TRBJ2-7; the D gene is possibly TRBD2 (6 bases). Germline V lookup: CDR1 MDHEN, CDR2 SYDVKM. The CDR3 has 16 amino acids. Trimming pared 2 bases from V and 5 bases from J, leaving 19 bases between. In DNA, the CDR3 is TGTGCCAGCAGTTTAACGTGGGCTGGGGACTTCGACGAGCAGTACTTC. It translates to CASSLTWAGDFDEQYF.

V and J are TRBV5-1 and TRBJ1-3; tentative D call: TRBD1 (5 bases). Between the trimmed V and J ends, which lost 2 bases and 2 bases, there was a span of 11 bases. The CDR3 totals 15 residues. CDR1 is SGHRS, CDR2 YFSETQ, per germline. CDR3 loop: CASSLGSGPGNTIYF. The CDR3 coding sequence is TGCGCCAGCAGCTTAGGTTCAGGGCCTGGAAACACCATATATTTT.